One and the same sample provided the 17 T cell receptor beta chains below, sequenced in a study of blood T cell repertoires in COVID-19. Libraries were prepared by immunoSEQ multiplex PCR; TCRdb keeps only in-frame clonotypes and omits some of them. The table shows roughly 70,000 clones, with about 80% occurring only once. Sequenced input: peripheral blood. The receptors come from a human donor in a cohort sampled during active COVID-19.

The rearrangement links TRBV6-6 to TRBJ1-5; D is undetermined. The CDR3 is 14 residues long. V was cut by 7 bases and J by 1 base, with 11 bases left in between. Germline CDR1 is MNHNY and CDR2 is SVGAGI (reference sequence). In DNA, the CDR3 is TGTGCCAGCACCGTGACACGGAGCAATCAGCCCCAGCATTTT. Amino acid sequence: CASTVTRSNQPQHF.

Here the CDR3 DNA reads TGTGCCAGCAGCCAGGGTGGAGGTTCCTATGGCTACACCTTC. This translates into CASSQGGGSYGYTF. The chain recombines TRBV3-1 (or the pseudogene TRBV3-2) with TRBJ1-2, with D uncertain. The CDR3 extends over 14 amino acids. Germline V gene lookup returns CDR1 LGHDT and CDR2 YNNKEL (reference sequence). Trimming left V 3 bases short and J 4 bases short, with 12 bases between.

The chain is built from TRBV7-8 and TRBJ1-5; unclear D gene. Germline V gene lookup returns CDR1 SGHVS and CDR2 FQNEAQ. Trimming cost V 1 base and J 4 bases, with 5 bases left between them. This CDR3 has 13 amino acids. The CDR3 is CASSLGQNQPQHF. The CDR3 DNA sequence: TGTGCCAGCAGCTTAGGTCAGAATCAGCCCCAGCATTTT.

The rearrangement joins TRBV5-1 to TRBJ2-5; perhaps TRBD2 as D (6 bases). The V end was cut by 6 bases, the J end by 9 bases, with 12 bases between. This CDR3 is 11 amino acids long. Germline loops: CDR1 SGHRS, CDR2 YFSETQ. The CDR3 loop reads CASTQEGPQYF. Here the CDR3 DNA reads TGCGCCAGCACCCAGGAGGGACCCCAGTACTTC.

Only one count was recorded for this clone. The chain has TRBV13 and TRBJ2-7, with 8 nucleotides matching TRBD1. In germline, CDR1 is PRHDT, CDR2 FYEKMQ (reference sequence). V gave up 6 bases and J gave up 2 bases; unmatched junction bases: 6. The CDR3 covers 14 residues. This CDR3 is CASSSGQGPYEQYF. The CDR3 DNA reads TGTGCCAGCAGTTCCGGACAGGGCCCCTACGAGCAGTACTTC.

A note on this clone: Other DNA sequences within the sample encode an identical CDR3. This rearrangement joins TRBV6-5 to TRBJ2-5; D is perhaps TRBD1 (6 bases). Per germline, CDR1 MNHEY and CDR2 SVGAGI. CDR3 size: 13 residues. The V and J ends lost 3 bases and 4 bases respectively, with 9 bases between them. DNA for the CDR3: TGTGCCAGCAGTTATGGGGGCATAGAGACCCAGTACTTC. This encodes CASSYGGIETQYF.

This chain connects TRBV5-4 to TRBJ1-3; D gene ambiguous. This CDR3 contains 14 residues. V was trimmed by 0 bases and J by 4 bases, leaving 8 bases between them. Germline V CDR1 and CDR2: SGHNT, YYREEE (reference sequence). The CDR3 coding sequence is TGTGCCAGCAGCTTGGGGGGAGCGGGAAACACCATATATTTT. This codes for CASSLGGAGNTIYF.

The chain joins TRBV4-1 to TRBJ2-5, with TRBD1 matching over 8 bases. This CDR3 contains 15 residues. The V gene end was trimmed by 1 base and the J gene end by 5 bases; junction bases not matched to a gene: 6. Germline V gene lookup returns CDR1 MGHRA and CDR2 YSYEKL. The DNA for the CDR3 is TGCGCCAGCAGCCAAGGACAGGGGCGCGGGGAGACCCAGTACTTC. The encoded protein is CASSQGQGRGETQYF.

This clone has only a few counts. The genes are TRBV7-9 and TRBJ2-2, with 11 bases aligning to TRBD1. V lost 4 bases and J lost 5; bases outside the gene matches: 12. CDR3 length equals 18 residues. Germline values: CDR1 SEHNR, CDR2 FQNEAQ (reference sequence). CDR3 protein: CASSSLGQGAKWTGELFF. CDR3 DNA sequence: TGTGCCAGCAGCTCACTCGGACAGGGGGCAAAATGGACCGGGGAGCTGTTTTTT. The complete variable domain, with remaining parts taken from reference TRBV7-9 and TRBJ2-2, reads DTGVSQNPRHKITKRGQNVTFRCDPISEHNRLYWYRQTLGQGPEFLTYFQNEAQLEKSRLLSDRFSAERPKGSFSTLEIQRTEQGDSAMYLCASSSLGQGAKWTGELFFGEGSRLTVL.

This clone was seen just once. CDR3 DNA: TGTGCCAGCAGCCGGGGGACTAGCGGGGGCCTGAACCAAGAGACCCAGTACTTC. Encoded protein: CASSRGTSGGLNQETQYF. The chain is built from TRBV7-9 and TRBJ2-5; 14 bases align to TRBD2. CDR3 length equals 18 residues. V shed 5 bases and J 0 bases; nucleotides not matched to a gene: 8. Germline V CDR1 and CDR2: SEHNR, FQNEAQ (reference sequence). The variable domain in full, completed from reference TRBV7-9 and TRBJ2-5, reads DTGVSQNPRHKITKRGQNVTFRCDPISEHNRLYWYRQTLGQGPEFLTYFQNEAQLEKSRLLSDRFSAERPKGSFSTLEIQRTEQGDSAMYLCASSRGTSGGLNQETQYFGPGTRLLVL.

The V and J genes are TRBV28 and TRBJ2-6; D is perhaps TRBD2 (7 bases). The CDR3 runs to 19 residues. V gave up 5 bases and J gave up 3 bases, with 23 bases separating them. Per germline, CDR1 MDHEN and CDR2 SYDVKM. CDR3 residues: CASSLGGRDTLDGANVLTF. CDR3 bases: TGTGCCAGCAGTCTAGGGGGGAGGGACACCCTTGATGGGGCCAACGTCCTGACTTTC.

CDR3 sequence reads: CASNARQGVLETQYF. CDR3 coding DNA: TGTGCCAGCAACGCCAGGCAGGGGGTTTTAGAGACCCAGTACTTC. This sequence joins TRBV25-1 and TRBJ2-5, with 7 bases lining up with TRBD1. Germline lookup yields CDR1 MGHDK and CDR2 SYGVNS. J was trimmed by 4 bases and V by 7 bases; bases with no gene match: 12. The CDR3 spans 15 residues.

This clone was counted once. The chain couples TRBV28 to TRBJ2-6; 7 nucleotides match TRBD1. Germline V gene data show CDR1 as MDHEN and CDR2 as SYDVKM. The CDR3 extends over 16 amino acids. V shed 7 bases and J 0 bases; nucleotides not matched to a gene: 6. DNA for the CDR3: TGTGCCAGCATAAAATCAGGGGGCTCTGGGGCCAACGTCCTGACTTTC. Protein product: CASIKSGGSGANVLTF.

V is TRBV9 and J is TRBJ2-7; a weak D match, TRBD1 (6 bases). The V and J ends lost 0 bases and 6 bases respectively, with 10 bases between them. The CDR3 is made up of 13 amino acids. Per the germline V gene, CDR1 is SGDLS and CDR2 is YYNGEE. CDR3 in amino acids: CASSVVAGAEQYF. The DNA of the CDR3 is TGTGCCAGCAGCGTAGTGGCAGGGGCCGAGCAGTACTTC. The full variable domain, completed using reference TRBV9 and TRBJ2-7, is DSGVTQTPKHLITATGQRVTLRCSPRSGDLSVYWYQQSLDQGLQFLIQYYNGEERAKGNILERFSAQQFPDLHSELNLSSLELGDSALYFCASSVVAGAEQYFGPGTRLTVT.

This clone has only one observation. This chain links TRBV6-2 or TRBV6-3 with TRBJ1-5; the D gene is possibly TRBD1 (5 bases). Germline loops: CDR1 MNHEY, CDR2 SVGEGT. The ends were cut back, 2 bases at V and 4 bases at J, with 9 bases in the middle. The CDR3 totals 14 residues. The CDR3 DNA reads TGTGCCAGCAGTTACGGGGGACTTAATCAGCCCCAGCATTTT. The encoded protein is CASSYGGLNQPQHF.

V usage is TRBV4-1 and J usage is TRBJ2-5; 9 nucleotides match TRBD2. Germline loops: CDR1 MGHRA, CDR2 YSYEKL. After removal of 4 bases from V and 4 bases from J, the junction contained 10 bases not matched to a gene. CDR3 length: 16 amino acids. CDR3 region: CASSPFSGGPGETQYF. The CDR3 DNA sequence: TGCGCCAGCAGCCCCTTCAGCGGGGGGCCAGGAGAGACCCAGTACTTC.

This clone turned up a few times. The CDR3 sequence: CASSLYASSYNEQFF. The CDR3 nucleotides are TGTGCCAGCAGTTTATACGCGAGCTCCTACAATGAGCAGTTCTTC. The chain recombines TRBV27 with TRBJ2-1; no firm D call. Germline-derived CDR1 and CDR2 are MNHEY and SMNVEV (reference sequence). Trimming took off 1 base at V and 0 bases at J, with 7 bases between the two ends. The CDR3 consists of 15 residues.